This paragraph covers one TCR beta chain sequence. Post-transplantation marrow specimens were derived from the posterior iliac crest or an alternative site. Germline assignment: CDR1 LGHNA and CDR2 YNFKEQ. CDR3 length: 14 residues. V was cut by 0 bases and J by 10 bases, with 15 bases left in between. Sequencing used immunoSEQ multiplex PCR; TCRdb keeps in-frame clones, though not all of them. The table shows about 69,000 clones, with just under 95% occurring only once. The sample comes from a study of graft-versus-host responses after intestinal transplantation. This sample comprised bone marrow, obtained approximately 700 days after intestinal transplantation. The TCR comes from a human patient who received an intestinal transplant, so some T cells may come from the graft donor. The chain recombines TRBV4-2 with TRBJ1-2; tentatively, D is TRBD1 (5 bases). In DNA, the CDR3 is TGTGCCAGCAGCCAAGATCCCGGGACTTTTGTCTACACCTTC. Translated, it gives CASSQDPGTFVYTF.